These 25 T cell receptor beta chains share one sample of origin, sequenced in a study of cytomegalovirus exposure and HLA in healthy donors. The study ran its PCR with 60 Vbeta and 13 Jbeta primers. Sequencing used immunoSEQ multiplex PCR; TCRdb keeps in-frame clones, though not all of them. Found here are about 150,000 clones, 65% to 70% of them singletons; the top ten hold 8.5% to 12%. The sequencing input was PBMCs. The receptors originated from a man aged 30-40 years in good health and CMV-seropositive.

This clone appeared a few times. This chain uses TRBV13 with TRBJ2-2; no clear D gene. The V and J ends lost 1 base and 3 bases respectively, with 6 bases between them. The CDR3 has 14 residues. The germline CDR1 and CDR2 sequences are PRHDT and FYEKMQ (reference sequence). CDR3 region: CASSLAGDTGELFF. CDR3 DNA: TGTGCCAGCAGCTTAGCCGGAGACACCGGGGAGCTGTTTTTT.

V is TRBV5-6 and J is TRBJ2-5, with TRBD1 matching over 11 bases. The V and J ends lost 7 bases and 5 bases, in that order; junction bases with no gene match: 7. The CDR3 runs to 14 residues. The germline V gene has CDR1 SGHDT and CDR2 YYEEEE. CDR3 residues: CASGGDRGDETQYF. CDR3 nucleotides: TGTGCCAGCGGAGGGGACAGGGGGGACGAGACCCAGTACTTC. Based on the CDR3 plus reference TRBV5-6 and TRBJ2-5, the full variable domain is DAGVTQSPTHLIKTRGQQVTLRCSPKSGHDTVSWYQQALGQGPQFIFQYYEEEERQRGNFPDRFSGHQFPNYSSELNVNALLLGDSALYLCASGGDRGDETQYFGPGTRLLVL.

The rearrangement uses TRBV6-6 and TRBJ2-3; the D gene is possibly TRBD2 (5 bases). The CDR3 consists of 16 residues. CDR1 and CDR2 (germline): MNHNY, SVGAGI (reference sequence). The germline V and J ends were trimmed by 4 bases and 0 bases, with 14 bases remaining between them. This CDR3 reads CASSLEQRQSTDTQYF. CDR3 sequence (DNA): TGTGCCAGCAGTTTAGAGCAGCGGCAGAGCACAGATACGCAGTATTTT.

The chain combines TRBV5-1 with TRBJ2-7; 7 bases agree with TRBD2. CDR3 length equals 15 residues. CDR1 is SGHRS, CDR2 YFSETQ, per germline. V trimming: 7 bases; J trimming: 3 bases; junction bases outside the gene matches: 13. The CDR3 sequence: CASHGEFAGVYEQYF. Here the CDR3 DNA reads TGCGCCAGCCACGGGGAGTTTGCGGGAGTCTACGAGCAGTACTTC.

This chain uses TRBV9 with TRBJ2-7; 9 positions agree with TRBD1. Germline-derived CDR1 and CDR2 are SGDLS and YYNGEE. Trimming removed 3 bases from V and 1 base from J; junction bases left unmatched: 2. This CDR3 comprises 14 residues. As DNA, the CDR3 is TGTGCCAGCAGCGCACAGGGGGCATCCTACGAGCAGTACTTC. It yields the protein CASSAQGASYEQYF.

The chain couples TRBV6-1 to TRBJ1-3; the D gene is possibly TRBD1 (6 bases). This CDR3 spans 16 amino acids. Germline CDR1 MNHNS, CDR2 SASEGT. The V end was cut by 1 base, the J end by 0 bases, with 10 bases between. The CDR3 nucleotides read TGTGCCAGCAGTGAAGGGGGACATCTCTCTGGAAACACCATATATTTT. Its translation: CASSEGGHLSGNTIYF.

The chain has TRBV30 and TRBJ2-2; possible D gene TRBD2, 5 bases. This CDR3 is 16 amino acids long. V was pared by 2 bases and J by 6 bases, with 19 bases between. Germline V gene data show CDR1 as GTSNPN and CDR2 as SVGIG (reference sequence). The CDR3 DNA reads TGTGCCTGGAGTCGTGGGAGTCCCTCGGGGTCCGGGGAGCTGTTTTTT. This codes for CAWSRGSPSGSGELFF. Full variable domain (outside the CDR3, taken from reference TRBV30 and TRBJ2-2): SQTIHQWPATLVQPVGSPLSLECTVEGTSNPNLYWYRQAAGRGLQLLFYSVGIGQISSEVPQNLSASRPQDRQFILSSKKLLLSDSGFYLCAWSRGSPSGSGELFFGEGSRLTVL.

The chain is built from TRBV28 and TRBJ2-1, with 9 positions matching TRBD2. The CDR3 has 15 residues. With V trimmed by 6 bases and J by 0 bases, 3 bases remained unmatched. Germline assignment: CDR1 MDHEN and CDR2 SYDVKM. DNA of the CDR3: TGTGCCAGCAGCGGGACTAGCAGCTCCTACAATGAGCAGTTCTTC. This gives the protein CASSGTSSSYNEQFF.

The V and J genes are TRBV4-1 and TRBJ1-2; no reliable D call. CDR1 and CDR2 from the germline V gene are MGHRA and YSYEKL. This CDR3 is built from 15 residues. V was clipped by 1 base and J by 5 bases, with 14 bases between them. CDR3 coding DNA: TGCGCCAGCAGCCAAGTCGGCAGGTCAGGATATGGCTACACCTTC. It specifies CASSQVGRSGYGYTF.

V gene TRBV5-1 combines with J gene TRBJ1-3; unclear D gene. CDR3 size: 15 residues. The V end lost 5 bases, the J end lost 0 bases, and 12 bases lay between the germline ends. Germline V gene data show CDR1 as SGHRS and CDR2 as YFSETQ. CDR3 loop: CASRIVPSSGNTIYF. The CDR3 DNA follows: TGCGCCAGCAGAATCGTTCCGAGCTCTGGAAACACCATATATTTT.

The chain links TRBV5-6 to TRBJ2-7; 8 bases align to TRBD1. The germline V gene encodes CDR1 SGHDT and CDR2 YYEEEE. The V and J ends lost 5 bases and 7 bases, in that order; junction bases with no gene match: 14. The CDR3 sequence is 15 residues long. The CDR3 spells CASSRGQGFLREQYF. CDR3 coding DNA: TGTGCCAGCAGTAGAGGACAGGGTTTCTTGAGGGAGCAGTACTTC.

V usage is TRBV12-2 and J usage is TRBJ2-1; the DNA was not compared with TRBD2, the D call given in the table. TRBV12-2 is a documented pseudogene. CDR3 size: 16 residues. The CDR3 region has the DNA TGTGCAAGTCGCTCCCCGGGACTAGCGGGAGGGTTTGAGCAGTTCTTC. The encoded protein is CASRSPGLAGGFEQFF.

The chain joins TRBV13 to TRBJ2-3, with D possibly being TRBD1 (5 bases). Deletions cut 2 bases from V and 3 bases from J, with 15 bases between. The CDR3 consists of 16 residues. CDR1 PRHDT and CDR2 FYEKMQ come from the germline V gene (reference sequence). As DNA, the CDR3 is TGTGCCAGCAGCTTAACTGGGGCGGTGTTAACAGATACGCAGTATTTT. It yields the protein CASSLTGAVLTDTQYF.

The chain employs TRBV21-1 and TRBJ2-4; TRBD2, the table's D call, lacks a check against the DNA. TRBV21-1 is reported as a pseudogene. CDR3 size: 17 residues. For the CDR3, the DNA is TGTGCCAGCAGCCCCCGGCGGGGGGAGGGGGCCAAAAACATTCAGTACTTC. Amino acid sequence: CASSPRRGEGAKNIQYF.

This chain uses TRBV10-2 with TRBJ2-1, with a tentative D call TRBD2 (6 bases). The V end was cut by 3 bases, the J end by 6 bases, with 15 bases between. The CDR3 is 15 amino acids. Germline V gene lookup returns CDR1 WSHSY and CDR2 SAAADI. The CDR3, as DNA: TGCGCCAGCAGTGATTTCGGGGGAGCGGTCAATGAGCAGTTCTTC. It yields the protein CASSDFGGAVNEQFF.

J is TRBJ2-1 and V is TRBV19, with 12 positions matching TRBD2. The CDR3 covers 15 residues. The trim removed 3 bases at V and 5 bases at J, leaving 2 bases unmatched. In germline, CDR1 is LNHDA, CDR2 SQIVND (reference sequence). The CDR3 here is CASSIASGRDNEQFF. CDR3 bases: TGTGCCAGTAGTATCGCTAGCGGGAGGGACAATGAGCAGTTCTTC.

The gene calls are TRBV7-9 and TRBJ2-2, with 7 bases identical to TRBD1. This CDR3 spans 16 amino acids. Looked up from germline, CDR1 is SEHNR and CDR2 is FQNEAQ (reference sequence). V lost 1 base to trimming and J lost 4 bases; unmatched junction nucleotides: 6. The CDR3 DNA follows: TGTGCCAGCAGCTTAGAGACAGGGTCCCCCACCGGGGAGCTGTTTTTT. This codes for CASSLETGSPTGELFF.

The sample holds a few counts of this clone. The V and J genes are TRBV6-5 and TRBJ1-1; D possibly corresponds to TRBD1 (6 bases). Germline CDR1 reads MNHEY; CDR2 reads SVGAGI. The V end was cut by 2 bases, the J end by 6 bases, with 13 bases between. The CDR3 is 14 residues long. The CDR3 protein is CASSYQRGAAEAFF. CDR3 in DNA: TGTGCCAGCAGTTACCAGCGGGGGGCCGCTGAAGCTTTCTTT.

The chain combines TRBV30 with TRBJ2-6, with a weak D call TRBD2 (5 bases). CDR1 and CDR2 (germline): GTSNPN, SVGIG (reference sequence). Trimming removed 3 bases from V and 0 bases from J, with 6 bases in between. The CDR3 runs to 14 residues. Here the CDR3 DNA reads TGTGCCTGGAGGGGAGCCTCTGGGGCCAACGTCCTGACTTTC. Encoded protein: CAWRGASGANVLTF.

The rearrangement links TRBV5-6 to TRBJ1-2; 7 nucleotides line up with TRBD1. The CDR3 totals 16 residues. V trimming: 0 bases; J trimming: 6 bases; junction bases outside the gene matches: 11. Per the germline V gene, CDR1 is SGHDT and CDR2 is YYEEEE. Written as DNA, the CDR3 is TGTGCCAGCAGCTTGGTTTTCTTCGGTACAGGGGATGGCTACACCTTC. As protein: CASSLVFFGTGDGYTF. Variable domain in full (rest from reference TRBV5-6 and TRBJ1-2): DAGVTQSPTHLIKTRGQQVTLRCSPKSGHDTVSWYQQALGQGPQFIFQYYEEEERQRGNFPDRFSGHQFPNYSSELNVNALLLGDSALYLCASSLVFFGTGDGYTFGSGTRLTVV.

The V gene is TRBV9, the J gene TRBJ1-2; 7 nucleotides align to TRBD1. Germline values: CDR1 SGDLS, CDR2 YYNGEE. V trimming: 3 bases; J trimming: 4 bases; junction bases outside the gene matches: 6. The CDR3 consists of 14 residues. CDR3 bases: TGTGCCAGCAGCGCGCAACCAGGGGGCTATGGCTACACCTTC. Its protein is CASSAQPGGYGYTF.

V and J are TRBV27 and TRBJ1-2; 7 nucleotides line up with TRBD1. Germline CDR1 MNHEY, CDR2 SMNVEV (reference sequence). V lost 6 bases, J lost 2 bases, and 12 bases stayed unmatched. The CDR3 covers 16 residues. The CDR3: CASSNRGSGTNYGYTF. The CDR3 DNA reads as TGTGCCAGCAGCAACAGGGGCTCAGGGACCAACTATGGCTACACCTTC.

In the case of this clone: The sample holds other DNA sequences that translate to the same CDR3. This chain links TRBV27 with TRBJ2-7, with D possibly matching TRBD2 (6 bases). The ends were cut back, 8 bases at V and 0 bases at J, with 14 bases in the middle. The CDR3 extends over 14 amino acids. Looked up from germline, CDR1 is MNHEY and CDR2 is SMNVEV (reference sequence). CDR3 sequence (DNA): TGTGCCAGCTCTCTGGGAGGATCCTCCTACGAGCAGTACTTC. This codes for CASSLGGSSYEQYF.

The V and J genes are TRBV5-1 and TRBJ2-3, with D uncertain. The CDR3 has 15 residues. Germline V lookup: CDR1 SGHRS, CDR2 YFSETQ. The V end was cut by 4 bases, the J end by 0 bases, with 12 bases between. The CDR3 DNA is TGCGCCAGCAGCGCGGCAGCTACTAGCACAGATACGCAGTATTTT. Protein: CASSAAATSTDTQYF.

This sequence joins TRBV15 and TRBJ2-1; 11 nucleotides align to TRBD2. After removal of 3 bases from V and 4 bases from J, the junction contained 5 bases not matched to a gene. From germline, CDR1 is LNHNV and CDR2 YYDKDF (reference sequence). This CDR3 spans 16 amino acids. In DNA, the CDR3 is TGTGCCACCAGCAGCCTAGCGGGAGGTTCATACAATGAGCAGTTCTTC. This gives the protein CATSSLAGGSYNEQFF.